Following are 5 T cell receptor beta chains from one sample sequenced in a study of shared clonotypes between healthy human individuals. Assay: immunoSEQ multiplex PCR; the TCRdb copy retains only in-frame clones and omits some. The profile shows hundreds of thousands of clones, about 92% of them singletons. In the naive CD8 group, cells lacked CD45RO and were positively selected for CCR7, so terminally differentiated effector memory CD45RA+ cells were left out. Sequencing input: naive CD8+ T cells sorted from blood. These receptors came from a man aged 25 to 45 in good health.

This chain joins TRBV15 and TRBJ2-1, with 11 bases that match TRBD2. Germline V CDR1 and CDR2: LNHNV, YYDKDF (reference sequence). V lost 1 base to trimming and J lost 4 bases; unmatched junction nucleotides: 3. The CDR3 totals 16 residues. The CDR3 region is CATSRGRTSGYNEQFF. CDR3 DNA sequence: TGTGCCACCAGCAGAGGCAGGACTAGCGGGTACAATGAGCAGTTCTTC.

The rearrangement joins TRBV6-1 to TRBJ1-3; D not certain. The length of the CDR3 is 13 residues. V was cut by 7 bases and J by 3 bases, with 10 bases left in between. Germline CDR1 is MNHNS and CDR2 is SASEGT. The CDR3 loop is CASTLVVGNTIYF. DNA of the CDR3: TGTGCCAGCACTCTTGTCGTTGGAAACACCATATATTTT.

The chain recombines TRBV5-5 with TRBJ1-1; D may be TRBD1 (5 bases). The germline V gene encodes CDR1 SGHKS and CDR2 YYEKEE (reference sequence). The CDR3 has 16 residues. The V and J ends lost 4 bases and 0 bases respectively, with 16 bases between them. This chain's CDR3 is CASSLRMGVMNTEAFF. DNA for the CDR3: TGTGCCAGCAGCCTAAGGATGGGGGTCATGAACACTGAAGCTTTCTTT.

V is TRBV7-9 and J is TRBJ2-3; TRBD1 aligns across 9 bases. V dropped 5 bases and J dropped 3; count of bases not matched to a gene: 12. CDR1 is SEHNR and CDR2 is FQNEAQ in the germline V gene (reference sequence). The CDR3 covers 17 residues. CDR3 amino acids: CASSGYPQGARTDTQYF. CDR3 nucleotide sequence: TGTGCCAGCAGCGGCTACCCACAGGGGGCGAGGACAGATACGCAGTATTTT.

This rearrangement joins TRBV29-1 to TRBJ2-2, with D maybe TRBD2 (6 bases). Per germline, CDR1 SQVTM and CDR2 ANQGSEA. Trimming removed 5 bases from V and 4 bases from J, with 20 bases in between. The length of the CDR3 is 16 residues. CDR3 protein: CSVIREKTTGTGELFF. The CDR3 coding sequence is TGCAGCGTTATCCGGGAGAAAACAACGGGCACCGGGGAGCTGTTTTTT.